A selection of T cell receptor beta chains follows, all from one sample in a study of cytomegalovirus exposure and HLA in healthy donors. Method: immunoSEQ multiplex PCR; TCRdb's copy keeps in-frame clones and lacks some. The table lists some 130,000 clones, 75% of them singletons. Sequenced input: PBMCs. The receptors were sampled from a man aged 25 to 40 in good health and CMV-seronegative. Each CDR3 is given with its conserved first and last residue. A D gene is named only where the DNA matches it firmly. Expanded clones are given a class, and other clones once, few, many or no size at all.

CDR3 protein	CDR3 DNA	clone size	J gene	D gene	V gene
CAWSTRANYGYTF	TGTGCCTGGAGCACCAGGGCTAACTATGGCTACACCTTC	-	TRBJ1-2	-	TRBV30
CASSPSGGDTEAFF	TGTGCCAGCTCCCCCAGCGGGGGAGACACTGAAGCTTTCTTT	-	TRBJ1-1	-	TRBV18
CASSLRDSYYEQYF	TGTGCCAGCAGCTTACGGGACAGCTACTACGAGCAGTACTTC	many	TRBJ2-7	TRBD1	TRBV7-8
CSGLSVANYGYTF	TGCAGCGGTCTATCCGTCGCTAACTATGGCTACACCTTC	-	TRBJ1-2	-	TRBV29-1
CASSLEGQVYGYTF	TGCGCCAGCAGCTTGGAGGGGCAGGTCTATGGCTACACCTTC	-	TRBJ1-2	-	TRBV5-1
CASSLSPTDTQYF	TGTGCCAGCAGCTTGAGCCCCACAGATACGCAGTATTTT	few	TRBJ2-3	-	TRBV7-9
CASSQAGLYGYTF	TGCGCCAGCAGCCAAGCAGGTCTCTATGGCTACACCTTC	-	TRBJ1-2	-	TRBV4-3
CSVEGGTGILHQPQHF	TGCAGCGTTGAAGGAGGGACAGGGATCCTACATCAGCCCCAGCATTTT	-	TRBJ1-5	TRBD1	TRBV29-1
CASSSDSEFQPQHF	TGTGCCAGCAGCTCCGACAGTGAGTTCCAGCCCCAGCATTTT	-	TRBJ1-5	-	TRBV7-9
CASSLTPGLQPQHF	TGTGCCAGCAGCTTAACGCCGGGGTTACAGCCCCAGCATTTT	few	TRBJ1-5	-	TRBV7-3
CASSLGGTGVHGYTF	TGTGCCAGCAGCTTAGGAGGGACAGGGGTTCATGGCTACACCTTC	-	TRBJ1-2	TRBD1	TRBV7-9
CSVSGLGTGHMNTGELFF	TGCAGCGTTAGTGGGTTGGGGACAGGGCATATGAACACCGGGGAGCTGTTTTTT	few	TRBJ2-2	TRBD1	TRBV29-1
CASSEQATNTEAFF	TGTGCCAGCAGCGAACAGGCTACGAACACTGAAGCTTTCTTT	-	TRBJ1-1	-	TRBV7-9
CASSFPNTDTQYF	TGTGCCAGCAGTTTCCCAAACACAGATACGCAGTATTTT	-	TRBJ2-3	-	TRBV27
CASSERTWGVIPHF	TGTGCCAGCAGTGAAAGGACTTGGGGGGTAATACCGCATTTT	-	TRBJ1-5	-	TRBV2
CASSLVQETQYF	TGTGCCAGCAGCTTGGTACAAGAGACCCAGTACTTC	-	TRBJ2-5	-	TRBV5-6
CASSSGTPDYGYTF	TGTGCCAGCAGTTCCGGGACACCCGACTATGGCTACACCTTC	-	TRBJ1-2	-	TRBV28
CASSQDLAGQWYGYTF	TGCGCCAGCAGCCAAGATTTGGCAGGGCAATGGTATGGCTACACCTTC	-	TRBJ1-2	-	TRBV4-3
CASSLVAGSTDTQYF	TGTGCCAGCAGCTTAGTAGCGGGAAGCACAGATACGCAGTATTTT	-	TRBJ2-3	TRBD2	TRBV11-3
CASSSTPGLVNGNEQFF	TGTGCCAGCAGCTCAACTCCGGGACTAGTAAATGGCAATGAGCAGTTCTTC	-	TRBJ2-1	TRBD2	TRBV7-2
CASNPSDSAGYEQYF	TGTGCCAGTAATCCCTCCGACAGCGCAGGCTACGAGCAGTACTTC	-	TRBJ2-7	-	TRBV19
CASSKSYQTGVNQPQHF	TGTGCCAGTAGCAAATCATACCAAACAGGGGTTAATCAGCCCCAGCATTTT	-	TRBJ1-5	TRBD1	TRBV19